Below are 13 T cell receptor beta chains sequenced from a single sample in a study of regulatory T cells in long-lasting Graves disease. The authors built TCR beta libraries using iRepertoire HTBI primers and Arm-PCR of CDR3 regions. Via MiXCR, TCRdb re-called the multiplex PCR reads, giving one row per CDR3 protein. The sample has about 300,000 distinct CDR3 sequences; 20% to 25% are singletons. Described time point: persistent/refractory GD, antithyroid drugs over 5 years with positive TRAb. PBMC RNA served as the TCR library source. The specimen was peripheral blood mononuclear cells (PBMCs), collected when the disease was refractory, from a patient treated with antithyroid drugs. The receptors come from a female donor with Graves disease.

This clonotype appeared a few times. As DNA, the CDR3 is TGTGCCAGCAGTTACTATACGGGGACAAGCGAGCAGTACTTC. Protein product: CASSYYTGTSEQYF. This rearrangement joins TRBV6-5 to TRBJ2-7, with D maybe TRBD1 (6 bases). Germline CDR1 and CDR2: MNHEY and SVGAGI. Trimming shortened V by 1 base and J by 6 bases, and 13 bases separated the two germline ends. CDR3 size: 14 residues.

The genes are TRBV14 and TRBJ1-2, with D unresolved. Germline V gives CDR1 SGHDN, CDR2 FVKESK. V lost 3 bases to trimming and J lost 5 bases, with 7 bases between them. This CDR3 comprises 12 residues. CDR3 nucleotides: TGTGCCAGCAGCCAGACAAATTATGGCTACACCTTC. Its translation: CASSQTNYGYTF.

This clonotype has ten or more counts. The rearrangement uses TRBV28 and TRBJ1-2; D unclear. The CDR3 extends over 13 amino acids. Looked up from germline, CDR1 is MDHEN and CDR2 is SYDVKM. V was clipped by 2 bases and J by 6 bases, with 10 bases between them. The chain's CDR3 is CASSLIARDGYTF. The CDR3 DNA is TGTGCCAGCAGTTTAATCGCGAGGGATGGCTACACCTTC.

This clonotype appeared a few times. This chain connects TRBV30 to TRBJ2-1, with TRBD2 identical over 8 bases. CDR1 is GTSNPN and CDR2 is SVGIG in the germline V gene (reference sequence). The V segment lost 3 bases and the J segment 6 bases; nucleotides outside the gene matches: 13. The CDR3 is 16 amino acids. The CDR3: CAWRLAGSFPLNEQFF. The CDR3 DNA reads TGTGCCTGGAGATTAGCGGGGTCCTTTCCTCTCAATGAGCAGTTCTTC.

This clonotype was counted many times. The V gene is TRBV7-2, the J gene TRBJ2-5; 12 nucleotides agree with TRBD1. The V segment lost 5 bases and the J segment 5 bases; nucleotides outside the gene matches: 6. Germline V gene lookup returns CDR1 SGHTA and CDR2 FQGNSA. This CDR3 is 15 amino acids long. As DNA, the CDR3 is TGTGCCAGCAGCCCCCGGGACAGGGGGCTGGAGACCCAGTACTTC. This sequence encodes CASSPRDRGLETQYF.

This chain connects TRBV6-1 to TRBJ1-3, with unresolved D. This CDR3 is built from 17 residues. Trimming stripped 5 bases from V and 0 bases from J, with 17 bases between. Germline CDR1 MNHNS, CDR2 SASEGT. The CDR3 sequence: CASSRPASRFSGNTIYF. CDR3 DNA sequence: TGTGCCAGCAGTCGACCAGCCTCCCGCTTCTCTGGAAACACCATATATTTT.

A note on this clonotype: Relative to the germline gene, one junction end is altered; a read error may explain this. CDR3 DNA: TGTACCAGCAGCTTAGGTGAGCAGTTCTTC. This encodes CTSSLGEQFF. The V and J genes are TRBV7-9 and TRBJ2-1; the D is unclear. Germline V gene sequence: CDR1 SEHNR, CDR2 FQNEAQ (reference sequence). This CDR3 region has 10 residues.

This clonotype was seen a handful of times. The chain carries TRBV5-1 and TRBJ1-3; D unclear. Germline V lookup: CDR1 SGHRS, CDR2 YFSETQ. The length of the CDR3 is 15 residues. Trimming shortened V by 1 base and J by 3 bases, and 11 bases separated the two germline ends. CDR3 sequence (DNA): TGCGCCAGCAGCTTGACCCATCGAGATGGAAACACCATATATTTT. Translation: CASSLTHRDGNTIYF.

This clonotype was counted between two and nine times. The chain uses TRBV6-5 and TRBJ2-7; no clear D. V was cut by 3 bases and J by 3 bases, with 21 bases left in between. The CDR3 has 17 residues. CDR1 is MNHEY, CDR2 SVGAGI, per germline. CDR3 coding DNA: TGTGCCAGCAGTTATTTAAGGACGAGAGAACCAAACTACGAGCAGTACTTC. Its translation is CASSYLRTREPNYEQYF.

This clonotype occurred many times. J is TRBJ2-5 and V is TRBV5-5, with D perhaps assigned TRBD1 or TRBD2 (5 bases each). Deletions cut 1 base from V and 7 bases from J, with 14 bases between. The germline gives CDR1 SGHKS, CDR2 YYEKEE (reference sequence). This CDR3 is 14 amino acids long. CDR3 DNA sequence: TGTGCCAGCAGCTTGAGGGGCCAGGAGGTGACCCAGTACTTC. It translates to CASSLRGQEVTQYF.

The sample holds many counts of this clonotype. The chain employs TRBV7-9 and TRBJ2-5, with a weak D call TRBD1 (5 bases). Germline CDR1 and CDR2: SEHNR and FQNEAQ (reference sequence). V lost 8 bases, J lost 3 bases, and 13 bases lay in between. This CDR3 is built from 13 residues. The CDR3 loop is CASRRSDKETQYF. The CDR3 nucleotides read TGTGCCAGCCGCCGGTCGGACAAAGAGACCCAGTACTTC.

This clonotype turned up a few times. J is TRBJ2-7 and V is TRBV6-2 or TRBV6-3, with TRBD1 as a possible D gene (6 bases). Trimming stripped 5 bases from V and 7 bases from J, with 18 bases between. Germline V lookup: CDR1 MNHEY, CDR2 SVGEGT. This CDR3 has 14 residues. Written as DNA, the CDR3 is TGTGCCAGCAGTAAAGACCGGGACATCGGGGAGCAGTACTTC. Its protein is CASSKDRDIGEQYF.

This clonotype showed up just a few times. The genes are TRBV7-9 and TRBJ2-7; 7 bases map to TRBD1. CDR3 length equals 15 residues. V lost 5 bases to trimming and J lost 0 bases; unmatched junction nucleotides: 7. The germline V gene encodes CDR1 SEHNR and CDR2 FQNEAQ (reference sequence). CDR3 nucleotide sequence: TGTGCCAGCAGCCGAGGGACAGCCAGCTCCTACGAGCAGTACTTC. Amino acids: CASSRGTASSYEQYF.